Shown below are 14 T cell receptor beta chains from a single sample sequenced in a study of blood T cell repertoires in COVID-19. The method was immunoSEQ multiplex PCR; TCRdb's version includes in-frame clones alone and lacks a portion of them. Found here are more than 150,000 clones, about 85% of them singletons; the top ten hold approximately 2.1%. The sequenced material came from PBMCs or T cells enriched from blood (not recorded which). The source of these receptors is a woman in her thirties who had recovered from COVID-19.

The rearrangement joins TRBV24-1 to TRBJ1-5; possible D gene TRBD1, 6 bases. Germline V CDR1 and CDR2: KGHDR, SFDVKD. V gave up 7 bases and J gave up 4 bases, with 19 bases separating them. The CDR3 runs 16 residues. The CDR3 bases are TGTGCCACCAGGGGGGGAGGGCAGGGGTCAAATCAGCCCCAGCATTTT. This codes for CATRGGGQGSNQPQHF.

The chain is built from TRBV9 and TRBJ1-1; TRBD1 matches at 8 bases. V lost 3 bases, J lost 5 bases, and 9 bases stayed unmatched. This CDR3 region has 15 residues. Germline CDR1 and CDR2: SGDLS and YYNGEE. The CDR3 bases are TGTGCCAGCAGCGCCCTTTTCAGGGGGCGGACTGAAGCTTTCTTT. It is translated as CASSALFRGRTEAFF.

The V call is TRBV11-3, the J call TRBJ1-1, with D unclear. CDR1 SGHNT and CDR2 YENEEA come from the germline V gene. The CDR3 is 12 amino acids. Trimming removed 1 base at V and 8 bases at J, with 8 bases between. The CDR3 DNA sequence: TGTGCCAGCAGCTTAGCCAGGCTAGAAGCTTTCTTT. It yields the protein CASSLARLEAFF.

The chain joins TRBV2 to TRBJ2-7, with D tentatively TRBD1 (6 bases). Germline V gene lookup returns CDR1 SNHLY and CDR2 FYNNEI. V was trimmed by 0 bases and J by 6 bases, leaving 12 bases between them. CDR3 length: 14 residues. The chain's CDR3 is CASSEAGRTAEQYF. CDR3 nucleotide sequence: TGTGCCAGCAGTGAAGCGGGGCGGACAGCCGAGCAGTACTTC.

The table lists this clone with many counts. The chain couples TRBV10-3 to TRBJ1-2; 7 nucleotides match TRBD1. The trim removed 7 bases at V and 8 bases at J, leaving 10 bases unmatched. Germline-derived CDR1 and CDR2 are ENHRY and SYGVKD. The CDR3 covers 13 residues. CDR3 loop: CAIIGDRVEGYTF. Written as DNA, the CDR3 is TGTGCCATCATCGGTGACAGGGTGGAAGGCTACACCTTC.

The sample holds one count of this clone. The J gene is TRBJ1-2, the V gene TRBV25-1; 10 bases are a match to TRBD1. The ends lost 0 bases at V and 6 bases at J; junction bases unmatched: 4. Germline assignment: CDR1 MGHDK and CDR2 SYGVNS. The CDR3 sequence is 15 residues long. The CDR3 bases are TGTGCCAGCAGTGAATATGTTGGACAGGGGGATGGCTACACCTTC. Its translation: CASSEYVGQGDGYTF.

This chain links TRBV7-2 with TRBJ1-5; 8 nucleotides align to TRBD1. V trimming: 3 bases; J trimming: 1 base; junction bases outside the gene matches: 11. Germline values: CDR1 SGHTA, CDR2 FQGNSA. This CDR3 spans 18 amino acids. In DNA form, the CDR3 reads TGTGCCAGCAGCTTGGGCTACAGGGGGGGAGGCAGCAATCAGCCCCAGCATTTT. Residues: CASSLGYRGGGSNQPQHF.

This clone came up a few times. The J gene is TRBJ1-1, the V gene TRBV29-1; D perhaps matches TRBD1 (5 bases). CDR3 length equals 15 residues. Between the trimmed V and J ends, which lost 4 bases and 1 base, there was a span of 16 bases. Germline-derived CDR1 and CDR2 are SQVTM and ANQGSEA. CDR3 in amino acids: CSVGGGLGRNTEAFF. The CDR3 DNA reads TGCAGCGTTGGGGGGGGTTTGGGAAGGAACACTGAAGCTTTCTTT.

The rearrangement uses TRBV5-1 and TRBJ1-1; a possible D gene is TRBD1 (6 bases). V was pared by 2 bases and J by 5 bases, with 10 bases between. From germline, CDR1 is SGHRS and CDR2 YFSETQ. The CDR3 runs 13 residues. The CDR3 DNA sequence: TGCGCCAGCAGCTTCACAGGGCTGACTGAAGCTTTCTTT. Translated, it gives CASSFTGLTEAFF.

This chain uses TRBV19 with TRBJ1-2; 8 bases map to TRBD1. V shed 6 bases and J 8 bases; nucleotides not matched to a gene: 11. Germline assignment: CDR1 LNHDA and CDR2 SQIVND (reference sequence). This CDR3 spans 14 amino acids. The CDR3 nucleotides are TGTGCCAGTAGATCACCCGGGACAGGTCAGGGCTACACCTTC. Amino acid sequence: CASRSPGTGQGYTF.

V and J are TRBV5-4 and TRBJ1-1; 8 bases are a match to TRBD1. Trimming took 2 bases from V and 6 from J; bases not matched to a gene: 3. Germline CDR1 is SGHNT and CDR2 is YYREEE (reference sequence). The CDR3 has 13 amino acids. The CDR3 coding sequence is TGTGCCAGCAGCTTTGACAGGGGCCCTGAAGCTTTCTTT. Translating it yields CASSFDRGPEAFF.

The gene calls are TRBV24-1 and TRBJ1-3; possible D gene TRBD1, 6 bases. Germline V gives CDR1 KGHDR, CDR2 SFDVKD. V dropped 5 bases and J dropped 1 base, with 14 bases sitting between them. The CDR3 length is 16 residues. The DNA of the CDR3 is TGTGCCACCAGTGGAGGATCACAGGGTTCTGGAAACACCATATATTTT. This sequence encodes CATSGGSQGSGNTIYF.

The V gene is TRBV4-3, the J gene TRBJ1-1, with a weak D call TRBD1 (6 bases). From germline, CDR1 is LGHNA and CDR2 YSLEER. V was shortened by 2 bases and J by 6 bases, with 16 bases between the two germline ends. The CDR3 is 15 amino acids. DNA for the CDR3: TGCGCCAGCAGCCAAATCGATCAGGGGCACGCTGAAGCTTTCTTT. This codes for CASSQIDQGHAEAFF.

The V and J genes are TRBV2 and TRBJ2-1; 7 positions match TRBD2. Germline CDR1 is SNHLY and CDR2 is FYNNEI. The CDR3 totals 13 residues. The J segment lost 7 bases and the V segment lost 8 bases, leaving 8 bases of the junction unmatched. CDR3: CASAGSGANEQFF. The CDR3 DNA is TGTGCCAGCGCGGGAAGCGGGGCGAATGAGCAGTTCTTC.